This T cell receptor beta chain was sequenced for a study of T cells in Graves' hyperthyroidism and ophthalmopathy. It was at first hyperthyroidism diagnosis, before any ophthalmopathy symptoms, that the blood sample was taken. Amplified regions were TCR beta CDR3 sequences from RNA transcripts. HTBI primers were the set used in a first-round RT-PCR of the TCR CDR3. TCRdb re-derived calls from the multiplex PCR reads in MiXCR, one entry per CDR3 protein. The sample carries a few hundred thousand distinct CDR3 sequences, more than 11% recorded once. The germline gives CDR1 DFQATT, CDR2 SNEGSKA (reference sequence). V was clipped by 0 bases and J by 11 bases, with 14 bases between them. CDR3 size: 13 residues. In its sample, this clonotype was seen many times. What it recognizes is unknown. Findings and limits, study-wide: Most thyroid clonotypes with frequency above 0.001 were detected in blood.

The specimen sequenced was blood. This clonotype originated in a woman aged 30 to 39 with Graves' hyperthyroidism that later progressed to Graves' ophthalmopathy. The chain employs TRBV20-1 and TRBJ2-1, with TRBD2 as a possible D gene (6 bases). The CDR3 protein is CSARDIAGTQQFF. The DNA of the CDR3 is TGCAGTGCTAGAGATATCGCGGGGACTCAGCAGTTCTTC.